This entry lists 21 T cell receptor beta chains sequenced from one sample in a study of blood T cell repertoires in COVID-19. Data came from immunoSEQ multiplex PCR; TCRdb stores just in-frame clones and leaves some out. This sample has fewer than 400,000 clones, with around 86% found just once. Source material: peripheral blood. These receptors all stem from a human donor in a cohort sampled during active COVID-19.

This chain uses TRBV30 with TRBJ1-5; D is perhaps TRBD1 (5 bases). Germline V gene sequence: CDR1 GTSNPN, CDR2 SVGIG (reference sequence). The CDR3 is 15 residues long. With 0 bases removed from V and 9 bases from J, the gap between germline ends came to 18 bases. Here the CDR3 DNA reads TGTGCCTGGAGTGTACCGGCGGGAGGGGCGGGGCCCCAGCATTTT. Protein product: CAWSVPAGGAGPQHF.

The chain links TRBV11-2 to TRBJ1-6; D gene unclear. V lost 3 bases and J lost 1, with 7 bases in between. Germline V gives CDR1 SGHAT, CDR2 FQNNGV. The CDR3 length is 15 residues. The CDR3 here is CASSFEGSYNSPLHF. Written as DNA, the CDR3 is TGTGCCAGCAGCTTTGAGGGATCCTATAATTCACCCCTCCACTTT. Based on the CDR3 plus reference TRBV11-2 and TRBJ1-6, the full variable domain is EAGVAQSPRYKIIEKRQSVAFWCNPISGHATLYWYQQILGQGPKLLIQFQNNGVVDDSQLPKDRFSAERLKGVDSTLKIQPAKLEDSAVYLCASSFEGSYNSPLHFGNGTRLTVT.

The chain has TRBV28 and TRBJ1-6, with no clear D. This CDR3 is built from 15 residues. The germline V gene has CDR1 MDHEN and CDR2 SYDVKM. Deletions cut 5 bases from V and 0 bases from J, with 8 bases between. Written as DNA, the CDR3 is TGTGCCAGCAGTACACAGCCCTCCTATAATTCACCCCTCCACTTT. Translation gives CASSTQPSYNSPLHF.

The genes are TRBV3-1 (or the pseudogene TRBV3-2) and TRBJ1-2; the D is unclear. The V end was cut by 0 bases, the J end by 5 bases, with 10 bases between. This CDR3 spans 14 amino acids. Germline V gene data show CDR1 as LGHDT and CDR2 as YNNKEL (reference sequence). CDR3 amino acids: CASSQDVSGYGYTF. The CDR3 DNA reads as TGTGCCAGCAGCCAAGATGTTTCGGGGTATGGCTACACCTTC.

The table lists this clone with a count of one. The chain combines TRBV11-2 with TRBJ2-7; D is unclear. CDR1 and CDR2 from the germline V gene are SGHAT and FQNNGV. V was cut by 4 bases and J by 6 bases, with 13 bases left in between. CDR3 size: 13 residues. CDR3 in DNA: TGTGCCAGCAGCTCAACGACGAGAGGCGAGCAGTACTTC. Amino acids: CASSSTTRGEQYF.

Concerning this clone itself: One end of the junction does not line up with germline, which may come from a read error. The chain recombines TRBV5-5 with TRBJ1-2, with TRBD1 as a possible D gene (5 bases). CDR1 and CDR2 (germline): SGHKS, YYEKEE (reference sequence). This CDR3 is built from 15 residues. CDR3 sequence: CASSLATGANYGYTF. The DNA of the CDR3 is TGTGCCAGCAGTTTGGCGACGGGGGCTAACTATGGCTACACCTTC.

The genes are TRBV5-6 and TRBJ2-1; 12 bases fit TRBD1. The CDR3 covers 15 residues. The J segment lost 9 bases and the V segment lost 4 bases, leaving 8 bases of the junction unmatched. Per the germline V gene, CDR1 is SGHDT and CDR2 is YYEEEE. As DNA, the CDR3 is TGTGCCAGCAGCCCCCTCGGGACAGGGGGCGGTGAGCAGTTCTTC. It translates to CASSPLGTGGGEQFF.

The chain is built from TRBV9 and TRBJ2-2; 8 bases are a match to TRBD1. The CDR3 is made up of 15 amino acids. The trim removed 3 bases at V and 8 bases at J, leaving 9 bases unmatched. Per the germline V gene, CDR1 is SGDLS and CDR2 is YYNGEE. CDR3 residues: CASSASVRGQGELFF. The CDR3 DNA is TGTGCCAGCAGCGCCTCGGTCAGGGGGCAGGGGGAGCTGTTTTTT. The entire variable domain, with the rest obtained from reference TRBV9 and TRBJ2-2, is as follows: DSGVTQTPKHLITATGQRVTLRCSPRSGDLSVYWYQQSLDQGLQFLIQYYNGEERAKGNILERFSAQQFPDLHSELNLSSLELGDSALYFCASSASVRGQGELFFGEGSRLTVL.

The chain has TRBV27 and TRBJ2-7; D possibly corresponds to TRBD1 (5 bases). This CDR3 is 14 amino acids long. The V gene lost 5 bases and the J gene lost 0 bases, with 11 bases spanning the gap. Germline V gene sequence: CDR1 MNHEY, CDR2 SMNVEV (reference sequence). As DNA, the CDR3 is TGTGCCAGCAGTCAGGACAAGAGCTCCTACGAGCAGTACTTC. Its translation is CASSQDKSSYEQYF.

As to this clone: One end of the junction fails to match germline, which may point to a read error. The chain has TRBV7-7 and TRBJ2-1, with a weak D call TRBD2 (6 bases). This CDR3 has 16 amino acids. The germline V gene encodes CDR1 SSHAT and CDR2 FNYEAQ (reference sequence). As DNA, the CDR3 is TGTGCTAGCAGCTTAGCCGGCGGGGCAGCCATTAATGAGCAGTTCTTC. It codes for CASSLAGGAAINEQFF. The entire variable domain, with the rest obtained from reference TRBV7-7 and TRBJ2-1, is as follows: GAGVSQSPRYKVTKRGQDVTLRCDPISSHATLYWYQQALGQGPEFLTYFNYEAQPDKSGLPSDRFSAERPEGSISTLTIQRTEQRDSAMYRCASSLAGGAAINEQFFGPGTRLTVL.

The gene calls are TRBV6-5 and TRBJ2-5; D gene ambiguous. The V end was cut by 8 bases, the J end by 2 bases, with 6 bases between. CDR3 length equals 11 residues. Germline CDR1 and CDR2: MNHEY and SVGAGI. The CDR3 nucleotides are TGTGCCAGCGCACAGCAAGAGACCCAGTACTTC. Amino acid sequence: CASAQQETQYF.

V usage is TRBV3-1 (or the pseudogene TRBV3-2) and J usage is TRBJ2-3; TRBD1 matches 7 bases. The CDR3 totals 12 residues. The trim removed 4 bases at V and 9 bases at J, leaving 4 bases unmatched. The germline V gene encodes CDR1 LGHDT and CDR2 YNNKEL (reference sequence). CDR3 bases: TGTGCCAGCAGCCTTCCGACAGGGACGCAGTATTTT. This codes for CASSLPTGTQYF.

V and J are TRBV9 and TRBJ1-4; possibly TRBD1 for D (6 bases). Germline lookup yields CDR1 SGDLS and CDR2 YYNGEE. The CDR3 length is 16 residues. Trimming shortened V by 4 bases and J by 8 bases, and 21 bases separated the two germline ends. CDR3 sequence: CASSPDRSHLMEKLFF. CDR3 nucleotide sequence: TGTGCCAGCAGCCCCGACAGGTCCCACTTGATGGAAAAACTGTTTTTT.

This clone came up once. The CDR3 region has the DNA TGTGCCACCAGCAGGAACCGGGACACGGGCTACGAGCAGTACTTC. Protein: CATSRNRDTGYEQYF. This chain connects TRBV15 to TRBJ2-7; maybe TRBD1 (6 bases). Trimming took 3 bases from V and 3 from J, leaving 15 bases between them. From germline, CDR1 is LNHNV and CDR2 YYDKDF (reference sequence). This CDR3 spans 15 amino acids.

This clone appeared once. This sequence joins TRBV6-5 and TRBJ1-1; D possibly corresponds to TRBD1 (6 bases). The CDR3 is made up of 15 amino acids. Germline values: CDR1 MNHEY, CDR2 SVGAGI. Trimming left V 2 bases short and J 3 bases short, with 13 bases between. CDR3 in DNA: TGTGCCAGCAGTTACCACGGACAGATAGACACTGAAGCTTTCTTT. It specifies CASSYHGQIDTEAFF.

This sequence joins TRBV12-3 or TRBV12-4 and TRBJ2-2; D gene unclear. Trimming pared 7 bases from V and 6 bases from J, leaving 6 bases between. The CDR3 totals 11 residues. CDR3 DNA sequence: TGTGCCAGCACAGGTTCCGGGGAGCTGTTTTTT. Amino acids: CASTGSGELFF.

The chain couples TRBV9 to TRBJ2-2, with D maybe TRBD2 (6 bases). CDR1 and CDR2 (germline): SGDLS, YYNGEE. The CDR3 consists of 15 residues. V was cut by 1 base and J by 1 base, with 8 bases left in between. The CDR3, as DNA: TGTGCCAGCAGCGTATATAGCGGGAACACCGGGGAGCTGTTTTTT. Its translation: CASSVYSGNTGELFF.

This chain uses TRBV7-7 with TRBJ1-4; TRBD1 aligns across 7 bases. V lost 5 bases, J lost 3 bases, and 3 bases stayed unmatched. The CDR3 runs to 14 residues. CDR1 and CDR2 (germline): SSHAT, FNYEAQ (reference sequence). CDR3 in amino acids: CASSTGTANEKLFF. In nucleotides, the CDR3 is TGTGCCAGCAGCACAGGGACAGCTAATGAAAAACTGTTTTTT.

The CDR3 bases are TGTGCCAGCTCACCACGCAGGGGCCGGGAGCAGTTCTTC. Its translation: CASSPRRGREQFF. The V gene is TRBV18, the J gene TRBJ2-1; D may be TRBD1 (6 bases). The CDR3 consists of 13 residues. Germline loops: CDR1 KGHSH, CDR2 LQKENI. V dropped 1 base and J dropped 10 bases, with 11 bases sitting between them.

A single count supports this clone. The chain has TRBV7-9 and TRBJ2-6; 8 bases are a match to TRBD1. Germline V lookup: CDR1 SEHNR, CDR2 FQNEAQ (reference sequence). The CDR3 runs to 19 residues. J gave up 0 bases and V 2 bases, and 9 bases lay outside the gene matches. CDR3 in amino acids: CASSLTGQGSNSGANVLTF. DNA for the CDR3: TGTGCCAGCAGCTTAACAGGACAGGGTAGCAACTCTGGGGCCAACGTCCTGACTTTC.

The chain carries TRBV20-1 and TRBJ1-2; D might be TRBD1 (6 bases). CDR3 length equals 13 residues. Trimming left V 3 bases short and J 8 bases short, with 16 bases between. CDR1 is DFQATT and CDR2 is SNEGSKA in the germline V gene (reference sequence). The CDR3 loop reads CSASKGVARGYTF. The CDR3, as DNA: TGCAGTGCTAGTAAGGGGGTTGCGCGGGGCTACACCTTC.